The sample holds many counts of the clone carrying this T cell receptor beta chain. Its antigen is as yet unknown. Looked up from germline, CDR1 is LGHNT and CDR2 is FRNRAP. This CDR3 comprises 14 residues. The V end was cut by 6 bases, the J end by 0 bases, with 12 bases between. In making TCR beta libraries, quantitative 5'-RACE with molecular barcodes was used. TCRdb re-derived calls from the 5' RACE reads in MiXCR, one entry per CDR3 protein. The table records about 240,000 distinct CDR3 sequences, around 10% of them present only once. The data derive from a study of CD8 T cells in ankylosing spondylitis. Study-wide results and limits: Reportedly, matched ankylosing spondylitis synovial fluid was significantly enriched for disease-linked clones. Clones linked to the disease showed a CD8+ phenotype. They occurred at relatively low frequencies in peripheral blood.

The V and J genes are TRBV12-5 and TRBJ2-7; a possible D gene is TRBD1 (6 bases). The sequencing input was blood, either unsorted or a sorted T cell fraction (not recorded which). This clonotype was sampled from a male donor with ankylosing spondylitis or in good health (not recorded which). The CDR3 here is CASGKTGNSYEQYF. In DNA, the CDR3 is TGTGCTAGTGGCAAAACAGGGAACTCCTACGAGCAGTACTTC.